The 5 T cell receptor beta chains below were found in one sample sequenced in a study of T cell changes during pregnancy in multiple sclerosis. Libraries were prepared by immunoSEQ multiplex PCR; TCRdb keeps only in-frame clonotypes and omits some of them. The data contain 18,000 or so clones, 70% to 90% of them seen just once; the ten biggest clones take up 1.3%. The starting material was CD4+ T cells from peripheral blood mononuclear cells, obtained in the first trimester of pregnancy. The receptors derive from a female donor in good health, enrolled as a control in a pregnancy study.

The rearrangement uses TRBV5-8 and TRBJ1-5; 10 positions match TRBD1. The V gene end was trimmed by 3 bases and the J gene end by 0 bases; junction bases not matched to a gene: 6. This CDR3 spans 17 amino acids. Germline CDR1 is SGHTS and CDR2 is YDEGEE. CDR3 coding DNA: TGTGCCAGCAGCTCGGGACAGGGGACCTATAGCAATCAGCCCCAGCATTTT. It codes for CASSSGQGTYSNQPQHF.

The chain joins TRBV5-6 to TRBJ2-3; 10 nucleotides agree with TRBD2. Trimming removed 3 bases from V and 5 bases from J; junction bases left unmatched: 15. The CDR3 spans 18 residues. Germline assignment: CDR1 SGHDT and CDR2 YYEEEE. The CDR3 DNA is TGTGCCAGCAGCTCTGGGGTAGCGGGGGGCGGGCAGGGAGATACGCAGTATTTT. Residues: CASSSGVAGGGQGDTQYF.

The J gene is TRBJ1-1, the V gene TRBV7-2; 7 nucleotides line up with TRBD1. There are 14 residues in the CDR3. Germline CDR1 and CDR2: SGHTA and FQGNSA. Unmatched junction bases numbered 1, after V lost 3 bases and J lost 0 bases. The CDR3 is CASSLGQMNTEAFF. In nucleotides, the CDR3 is TGTGCCAGCAGCTTGGGACAGATGAACACTGAAGCTTTCTTT.

The chain combines TRBV6-5 with TRBJ2-7, with TRBD2 matching 11 bases. Germline V gene lookup returns CDR1 MNHEY and CDR2 SVGAGI. This CDR3 contains 14 residues. Unmatched junction bases numbered 5, after V lost 5 bases and J lost 5 bases. CDR3 residues: CASSASGRRDEQYF. CDR3 nucleotides: TGTGCCAGCAGTGCTAGCGGGAGGAGGGACGAGCAGTACTTC.

This chain uses TRBV30 with TRBJ1-1, with D maybe TRBD1 (6 bases). Germline V gives CDR1 GTSNPN, CDR2 SVGIG (reference sequence). Deletions cut 8 bases from V and 6 bases from J, with 10 bases between. CDR3 length: 10 amino acids. The CDR3 protein is CAGGQPEAFF. The CDR3 coding sequence is TGTGCCGGAGGACAGCCTGAAGCTTTCTTT.